What follows are 15 T cell receptor beta chains derived from one specimen sequenced in a study of T cell responses to AZD1222 COVID-19 vaccine. This table comes from immunoSEQ multiplex PCR, and its TCRdb copy is limited to in-frame clones, with some not included. The data contain about 130,000 clones, 88% of them singletons. Material: peripheral blood, obtained 28 days after the second AZD1222 dose. The receptors originated from an adult who received the AZD1222 COVID-19 vaccine.

CDR3 protein: CSAKQGGDNQPQHF. CDR3 nucleotides: TGCAGCGCGAAACAGGGGGGGGACAATCAGCCCCAGCATTTT. V usage is TRBV29-1 and J usage is TRBJ1-5; TRBD1 matches 8 bases. From germline, CDR1 is SQVTM and CDR2 ANQGSEA. The CDR3 consists of 14 residues. V shed 7 bases and J 3 bases; nucleotides not matched to a gene: 8. Filled out from reference TRBV29-1 and TRBJ1-5, the complete variable domain reads SAVISQKPSRDICQRGTSLTIQCQVDSQVTMMFWYRQQPGQSLTLIATANQGSEATYESGFVIDKFPISRPNLTFSTLTVSNMSPEDSSIYLCSAKQGGDNQPQHFGDGTRLSIL.

This chain connects TRBV30 to TRBJ2-1; D gene ambiguous. The germline CDR1 and CDR2 sequences are GTSNPN and SVGIG (reference sequence). With 2 bases removed from V and 4 bases from J, the gap between germline ends came to 12 bases. This CDR3 is 14 amino acids long. CDR3 DNA sequence: TGTGCCTGGAGTCGGTTTGCGCGGTACAATGAGCAGTTCTTC. Translated, it gives CAWSRFARYNEQFF.

The chain employs TRBV30 and TRBJ1-5; D ambiguous. Looked up from germline, CDR1 is GTSNPN and CDR2 is SVGIG (reference sequence). CDR3 length: 14 amino acids. The V end lost 1 base, the J end lost 0 bases, and 7 bases lay between the germline ends. The CDR3 region is CAWSDGNSNQPQHF. The CDR3, as DNA: TGTGCCTGGAGTGACGGAAATAGCAATCAGCCCCAGCATTTT.

The V call is TRBV10-3, the J call TRBJ1-1; D not resolved. V was cut by 0 bases and J by 1 base, with 6 bases left in between. This CDR3 has 14 residues. CDR1 is ENHRY and CDR2 is SYGVKD in the germline V gene. The CDR3 reads CAISESLANTEAFF. The DNA of the CDR3 is TGTGCCATCAGTGAGTCCCTGGCGAACACTGAAGCTTTCTTT.

V is TRBV5-5 and J is TRBJ1-5; 8 bases fit TRBD1. CDR3 length equals 16 residues. Germline V gives CDR1 SGHKS, CDR2 YYEKEE (reference sequence). J was trimmed by 9 bases and V by 4 bases; bases with no gene match: 15. The CDR3 loop is CASSQGAGDRSTPQHF. CDR3 in DNA: TGTGCCAGCAGCCAGGGGGCCGGGGACAGAAGTACGCCCCAGCATTTT.

This chain joins TRBV7-9 and TRBJ1-3, with unresolved D. CDR3 length: 13 residues. Germline CDR1 is SEHNR and CDR2 is FQNEAQ (reference sequence). V gave up 4 bases and J gave up 2 bases, with 6 bases separating them. The DNA of the CDR3 is TGTGCCAGCAGCTCCGGGGCTGGAAACACCATATATTTT. Translating gives CASSSGAGNTIYF.

This chain uses TRBV5-1 with TRBJ2-3, with D perhaps TRBD2 (5 bases). Deletions cut 6 bases from V and 2 bases from J, with 16 bases between. The CDR3 runs to 15 residues. CDR1 and CDR2 (germline): SGHRS, YFSETQ. CDR3 residues: CASTPPAAYTDTQYF. CDR3 in DNA: TGCGCCAGCACACCGCCAGCGGCTTACACAGATACGCAGTATTTT.

The rearrangement uses TRBV19 and TRBJ2-7; TRBD1 agrees at 7 bases. V dropped 2 bases and J dropped 1; count of bases not matched to a gene: 11. The germline V gene has CDR1 LNHDA and CDR2 SQIVND (reference sequence). This CDR3 spans 17 amino acids. The CDR3 here is CASSIIWDSPNSYEQYF. The DNA for the CDR3 is TGTGCCAGTAGTATAATTTGGGACAGCCCGAATTCCTACGAGCAGTACTTC.

J is TRBJ2-1 and V is TRBV2, with D maybe TRBD2 (5 bases). CDR1 is SNHLY and CDR2 is FYNNEI in the germline V gene. V dropped 6 bases and J dropped 0 bases, with 15 bases sitting between them. The CDR3 is 16 amino acids. As DNA, the CDR3 is TGTGCCAGCAGCCCAATGGCGGGTAGCTCCTACAATGAGCAGTTCTTC. This gives the protein CASSPMAGSSYNEQFF.

V is TRBV4-2 and J is TRBJ1-1; no firm D call. Germline V gives CDR1 LGHNA, CDR2 YNFKEQ. V lost 5 bases and J 1 base, leaving 14 bases between the germline ends. CDR3 length equals 15 residues. CDR3 residues: CASSMPPSPNTEAFF. Written as DNA, the CDR3 is TGTGCCAGCAGCATGCCCCCAAGTCCGAACACTGAAGCTTTCTTT.

The CDR3 region is CASRLAQNSPLHF. In nucleotides, the CDR3 is TGCGCCAGCAGGCTCGCCCAGAATTCACCCCTCCACTTT. J is TRBJ1-6 and V is TRBV5-1, with D unclear. The germline V gene encodes CDR1 SGHRS and CDR2 YFSETQ. V was trimmed by 5 bases and J by 7 bases, leaving 10 bases between them. The CDR3 contains 13 residues. The full variable domain, rest sourced from reference TRBV5-1 and TRBJ1-6, is KAGVTQTPRYLIKTRGQQVTLSCSPISGHRSVSWYQQTPGQGLQFLFEYFSETQRNKGNFPGRFSGRQFSNSRSEMNVSTLELGDSALYLCASRLAQNSPLHFGNGTRLTVT.

The V call is TRBV3-1 (or the pseudogene TRBV3-2), the J call TRBJ1-1; 9 nucleotides align to TRBD1. This CDR3 is built from 15 residues. Germline V gene lookup returns CDR1 LGHDT and CDR2 YNNKEL (reference sequence). V lost 5 bases, J lost 2 bases, and 6 bases stayed unmatched. For the CDR3, the DNA is TGTGCCAGCAGCAACAGGGGACAGGGAAACACTGAAGCTTTCTTT. Translating gives CASSNRGQGNTEAFF.

The chain has TRBV7-9 and TRBJ1-2, with unresolved D. The CDR3 consists of 14 residues. The germline V and J ends were trimmed by 1 base and 6 bases, with 12 bases remaining between them. Germline CDR1 is SEHNR and CDR2 is FQNEAQ (reference sequence). CDR3 DNA sequence: TGTGCCAGCAGCTTAGTTTTGCCTCACCATGGCTACACCTTC. Translated, it gives CASSLVLPHHGYTF. The variable domain in full, completed from reference TRBV7-9 and TRBJ1-2, reads DTGVSQNPRHKITKRGQNVTFRCDPISEHNRLYWYRQTLGQGPEFLTYFQNEAQLEKSRLLSDRFSAERPKGSFSTLEIQRTEQGDSAMYLCASSLVLPHHGYTFGSGTRLTVV.

This clone appeared a single time. The chain combines TRBV19 with TRBJ2-1; unclear D gene. The V gene lost 3 bases and the J gene lost 0 bases, with 9 bases spanning the gap. This CDR3 is built from 15 residues. Germline V gives CDR1 LNHDA, CDR2 SQIVND (reference sequence). The CDR3 DNA is TGTGCCAGTAGTATGTCGCCCTCCTCCTACAATGAGCAGTTCTTC. This codes for CASSMSPSSYNEQFF.

This sequence joins TRBV5-1 and TRBJ2-3, with TRBD2 matching over 7 bases. The length of the CDR3 is 16 residues. Germline CDR1 reads SGHRS; CDR2 reads YFSETQ. The J segment lost 2 bases and the V segment lost 0 bases, leaving 6 bases of the junction unmatched. The CDR3 DNA reads TGCGCCAGCAGCTTGGGGCGCGGGGGAGCCACAGATACGCAGTATTTT. It is translated as CASSLGRGGATDTQYF.